Included here is one TCR beta chain sequence, with context. Per the study methods: Reference gene primers were amplified, and this amplification served to estimate nucleated cell counts. Profiling relied on immunoSEQ multiplex PCR, and the TCRdb table lists in-frame clones only, not all of them. V, J and clone size derive from that table, while D and trimming were established from the DNA sequence. Among 200,000 to 250,000 clones listed, roughly 87% were seen once. This record comes from a study of blood T cell repertoires in COVID-19. The germline V gene encodes CDR1 GTSNPN and CDR2 SVGIG (reference sequence). This CDR3 spans 13 amino acids. V was cut by 2 bases and J by 1 base, with 8 bases left in between.

This clonotype originated in a man in his late teens or twenties with active or convalescent COVID-19. Specimen: peripheral blood. The J gene is TRBJ1-1, the V gene TRBV30; no definite D call. As DNA, the CDR3 is TGTGCCTGGAGTCCCACACGGAACACTGAAGCTTTCTTT. Encoded protein: CAWSPTRNTEAFF.